This T cell receptor beta chain came from a study of T cell responses to AZD1222 COVID-19 vaccine (dated by TCRdb to 2020 to 2022). Concerning the study at large: AZD1222 recipients whose second dose came at about 4 weeks and those whose second dose came at about 12 weeks were combined into one group, since spike-specific TCR depth and breadth did not differ between the two schedules. Trial participants were enrolled into age subgroups of 18-55, 56-69 and 70-plus years, which contained 148, 28 and 57 TCR-sequenced participants, respectively. A total of just over 230 trial participants underwent TCR sequencing, of whom 200 to 220 had received two doses of AZD1222 and about 25 had received two doses of the MenACWY control vaccine. What the work shows at the level of the full study, not this receptor alone: After two AZD1222 doses, spike-specific TCR breadth and depth were significantly higher than at day 0 and than in MenACWY recipients. In the small 56-69-year group, the increase in depth fell short of significance, most likely because of low power. Epitopes outside the regions mutated in the B.1.351 and B.1.1.7 variants were reportedly recognized by nearly half of the unique spike-specific TCRs. Participants were mostly white British, with more females than males. The authors suggested clonal diversity may have been underestimated. No day 14 peak-response samples were available, so repertoires were characterized only after the peak T cell response. Conclusions about previously exposed vaccinees were limited because only six AZD1222 recipients were SARS-CoV-2 seropositive at baseline. CD4 TCRs associated with the vaccine covered the entire spike protein, and the dominant responses were in regions 160-218 and 743-854.

The CDR3 regions of human TCRbeta chains were analyzed by immunosequencing. As for how the authors treated the data: Repertoire TCRs were checked for matches against a reference library of SARS-CoV-2-specific TCRs that had been generated using the MIRA antigen-specificity platform. Breadth was defined as the fraction of unique TCRs that were SARS-CoV-2-associated. Depth was defined as the fraction of total T cells that were SARS-CoV-2-associated. Each spike-specific TCR was assigned to its reactive spike region and to a CD4 or CD8 class using the MIRA data. Log10-transformed breadth and depth values were compared by one-way ANOVA with Sidak's multiple comparisons tests. Imported from immuneACCESS, the table was reduced by TCRdb to in-frame sequences with V and J called. These copies leave out some clones; in studies compared against another copy, an unresolved V gene accounts for under half, and the cause of the remainder is not known. That table is the source of V, J and clone size, and D and trimming were worked out from the DNA. The sample table holds 150,000 to 170,000 clones, of which about nine tenths were seen once. Of the sample, around 18% falls within the top ten clones.

The junction shows trimming of 0 bases on V and 3 bases on J, plus 8 bases between the germline ends. Per the germline V gene, ENHRY is the CDR1 and SYGVKD is the CDR2. The CDR3 runs 14 residues from the cysteine to the phenylalanine. This entry keeps only the CDR3 DNA: 42 bases, framed from base 1. According to the study, the label for this sample's time point signals: baseline before first vaccination. Vaccinee samples came from UK trials COV001 and COV002, including a single-blind randomized controlled phase 2/3 trial of AZD1222 (ChAdOx1 nCoV-19) in healthy adults. For TCRbeta chain sequencing, PBMC samples were collected from trial participants at day 0 and at day 28 after the second dose. As regards this clone: The antigen this receptor binds is unknown. Base quality data are lacking; no much larger clone is found one base away.

The TCR sequence derives from an adult in good health. Sequencing used peripheral blood, obtained on day 0 of AZD1222 vaccination. The chain uses TRBV10-3 and TRBJ1-1; the D gene is perhaps TRBD1, on 5 matching bases. The CDR3 in this case is CAISESRGHTEAFF. The nucleotides read TGTGCCATCAGTGAGTCGAGGGGCCACACTGAAGCTTTCTTT.